This passage covers 14 T cell receptor beta chains from one sample sequenced in a study of cytomegalovirus exposure and HLA in healthy donors. With 60 Vbeta and 13 Jbeta primers, the PCR was carried out. Some clones are missing from TCRdb's copy, which holds only in-frame ones; the method was immunoSEQ multiplex PCR. The sample holds some 180,000 clones, 65% to 80% seen once. The specimen sequenced was PBMCs. The receptors were sampled from a woman under 40 in good health and CMV-seropositive.

The rearrangement links TRBV10-2 to TRBJ1-1; TRBD1 agrees at 9 bases. The CDR3 spans 20 residues. The germline gives CDR1 WSHSY, CDR2 SAAADI. After removal of 0 bases from V and 3 bases from J, the junction contained 17 bases not matched to a gene. The CDR3 DNA follows: TGCGCCAGCAGTGAGTCAAGGACAGGGGCCCTGGCTTGGGTCTACACTGAAGCTTTCTTT. It encodes CASSESRTGALAWVYTEAFF.

The chain couples TRBV10-1 to TRBJ1-1; D is unclear. The V gene's germline CDR1 is WNHNN and CDR2 SYGVQD (reference sequence). The CDR3 has 13 residues. V was trimmed by 6 bases and J by 7 bases, leaving 15 bases between them. The CDR3 here is CASSIKSGGEAFF. The CDR3 region has the DNA TGCGCCAGCAGCATAAAGTCCGGTGGTGAAGCTTTCTTT.

The gene calls are TRBV2 and TRBJ1-2, with 11 positions matching TRBD1. Germline CDR1 reads SNHLY; CDR2 reads FYNNEI. V lost 6 bases to trimming and J lost 4 bases; unmatched junction nucleotides: 7. The CDR3 runs to 15 residues. DNA for the CDR3: TGTGCCAGCAGGGCGGGACAGGGGGAGGTCTATGGCTACACCTTC. It encodes CASRAGQGEVYGYTF. Together with reference TRBV2 and TRBJ1-2, the CDR3 gives the full variable domain: EPEVTQTPSHQVTQMGQEVILRCVPISNHLYFYWYRQILGQKVEFLVSFYNNEISEKSEIFDDQFSVERPDGSNFTLKIRSTKLEDSAMYFCASRAGQGEVYGYTFGSGTRLTVV.

The chain couples TRBV11-3 to TRBJ2-1, with 11 bases that match TRBD2. Germline CDR1 reads SGHNT; CDR2 reads YENEEA. CDR3 length: 16 amino acids. V lost 1 base, J lost 5 bases, and 4 bases stayed unmatched. The CDR3 DNA follows: TGTGCCAGCAGCTTAGTAGCGGGAGGGCCCAACAATGAGCAGTTCTTC. Encoded protein: CASSLVAGGPNNEQFF.

The V call is TRBV28, the J call TRBJ1-2, with D perhaps TRBD1 (5 bases). The CDR3 is made up of 13 amino acids. Germline CDR1 and CDR2: MDHEN and SYDVKM. V was clipped by 8 bases and J by 0 bases, with 10 bases between them. CDR3 bases: TGTGCCAGCGGGTCAGGGTCTAACTATGGCTACACCTTC. Translated: CASGSGSNYGYTF.

The chain has TRBV27 and TRBJ1-2, with 8 bases that match TRBD1. V dropped 6 bases and J dropped 2; count of bases not matched to a gene: 5. CDR1 and CDR2 from the germline V gene are MNHEY and SMNVEV (reference sequence). The CDR3 extends over 14 amino acids. The DNA of the CDR3 is TGTGCCAGCAGCATGGGACAGGCGAACTATGGCTACACCTTC. Translated, it gives CASSMGQANYGYTF.

CDR3 in DNA: TGTGCCAGCAGCTTGGGCGGGGGAACCTACGAGCAGTACTTC. Its translation is CASSLGGGTYEQYF. The V and J genes are TRBV7-2 and TRBJ2-7, with TRBD2 matching over 7 bases. Germline V gene data show CDR1 as SGHTA and CDR2 as FQGNSA. The CDR3 runs to 14 residues. With V trimmed by 3 bases and J by 2 bases, 4 bases remained unmatched.

The chain recombines TRBV27 with TRBJ2-1, with 7 bases that match TRBD1. J was trimmed by 7 bases and V by 6 bases; bases with no gene match: 9. Germline CDR1 is MNHEY and CDR2 is SMNVEV (reference sequence). The CDR3 is made up of 14 amino acids. Here the CDR3 reads CASSPGQIMNEQFF. The CDR3 nucleotides are TGTGCCAGCAGCCCGGGACAGATTATGAATGAGCAGTTCTTC.

The chain combines TRBV5-4 with TRBJ1-2; possible D gene TRBD1, 6 bases. Germline lookup yields CDR1 SGHNT and CDR2 YYREEE (reference sequence). The CDR3 loop spans 14 amino acids. V dropped 9 bases and J dropped 11 bases, with 26 bases sitting between them. As DNA, the CDR3 is TGTGCCACCCGAATGACAGGCCGGACCCGGGGTTACACCTTC. The encoded protein is CATRMTGRTRGYTF. Full variable domain (rest looked up from reference TRBV5-4 and TRBJ1-2): ETGVTQSPTHLIKTRGQQVTLRCSSQSGHNTVSWYQQALGQGPQFIFQYYREEENGRGNFPPRFSGLQFPNYSSELNVNALELDDSALYLCATRMTGRTRGYTFGSGTRLTVV.

V and J are TRBV5-1 and TRBJ2-1; the match to TRBD1 covers 9 bases. This CDR3 region has 15 residues. Germline V gene sequence: CDR1 SGHRS, CDR2 YFSETQ. Unmatched junction bases numbered 5, after V lost 4 bases and J lost 3 bases. CDR3 in amino acids: CASSEGQGFYNEQFF. CDR3 coding DNA: TGCGCCAGCAGCGAGGGACAGGGATTCTACAATGAGCAGTTCTTC.

This rearrangement joins TRBV5-8 to TRBJ2-5, with 9 bases matching TRBD2. Looked up from germline, CDR1 is SGHTS and CDR2 is YDEGEE. Trimming took 2 bases from V and 4 from J; bases not matched to a gene: 12. The CDR3 is 17 amino acids. In nucleotides, the CDR3 is TGTGCCAGCAGCTTTAAGTTAGCGGGGGCCGCGGGAGAGACCCAGTACTTC. Residues: CASSFKLAGAAGETQYF.

The chain joins TRBV11-2 to TRBJ2-3, with a tentative D call TRBD1 (6 bases). CDR3 size: 17 residues. V lost 0 bases and J 3 bases, leaving 16 bases between the germline ends. In germline, CDR1 is SGHAT, CDR2 FQNNGV. CDR3: CASSLEVYRVSTDTQYF. CDR3 coding DNA: TGTGCCAGCAGCTTAGAGGTGTACAGGGTTTCAACAGATACGCAGTATTTT.

The chain links TRBV27 to TRBJ1-1, with 9 bases matching TRBD1. In germline, CDR1 is MNHEY, CDR2 SMNVEV (reference sequence). The CDR3 has 15 amino acids. The trim removed 4 bases at V and 4 bases at J, leaving 7 bases unmatched. CDR3 amino acids: CASSYTGGAGTEAFF. CDR3 bases: TGTGCCAGCAGTTATACAGGGGGCGCGGGCACTGAAGCTTTCTTT.

The chain employs TRBV29-1 and TRBJ2-1; 9 nucleotides line up with TRBD2. Trimming cost V 6 bases and J 8 bases; bases outside gene matches: 11. The length of the CDR3 is 14 residues. Germline values: CDR1 SQVTM, CDR2 ANQGSEA. The DNA of the CDR3 is TGCAGCGTCGTAGCGGGGGCGAAGGTCTATGAGCAGTTCTTC. This codes for CSVVAGAKVYEQFF.